Given below is one TCR beta chain in context. In its sample, this clone comes out as medium-sized (0.01 to 0.1%). Its binding antigen is unknown. No clone much larger than this one lies a single base away; base qualities are absent. The sample comes from a study of blood T cell repertoires in COVID-19 (TCRdb year 2020). For the wider study: The collaborator samples originated in the United States, Italy and Spain and spanned the acute and convalescent phases of COVID-19. The material from the prospective study consisted of cDNA or gDNA derived from T cells, B-cell-depleted T cells, or PBMCs. Deeply sampled blood TCRbeta repertoires from subjects exposed to, actively infected with, or recovered from COVID-19 were included in the dataset. The repertoires were released in a freely available public database meant as a resource for research on the immune response to SARS-CoV-2. Samples were obtained from the ongoing ImmuneRACE study (first 160 participants) and from 1,254 subjects provided by 6 global collaborators. A de-identified subject ID, COVID-19 status, age in years and sex were almost always included in the sample metadata. Where available, HLA class I and class II types were obtained from metadata supplied by the sample provider rather than from assay-based typing.

TCRbeta CDR3 regions were amplified from genomic DNA by means of the immunoSEQ Assay, a bias-controlled multiplex PCR. The published analysis was carried out like this. Within the assay, amplification of reference gene primers was used to estimate how many nucleated cells each sample contained. To quantify the absolute abundance of each unique TCRbeta CDR3 rearrangement, sequence reads were collapsed and filtered. Productive Simpson clonality was computed per sample as the square root of Simpson's diversity index over productive rearrangements. TCRdb holds this immuneACCESS table with in-frame rearrangements only. Some clones are missing; in checked studies, unresolved V genes explain under half, and the rest has no known cause. V, J and clone size are those of that table, while D and trimming were read from the DNA. This sample comprises around 200,000 clones, about 86% of them detected only once. 13% to 15% of the sample rests with the top ten.

Here V drops 4 bases and J drops 3 bases, and the junction holds 15 bases not matched to any gene. Counted from cysteine to phenylalanine, this CDR3 has 18 amino acids. Kept here is only the CDR3 DNA, which spans 54 bases and is read in frame from base 1. The germline V gene supplies CDR1 LGHNA and CDR2 YSLEER. Each collaborating institution followed its own protocols to collect whole blood in K2EDTA tubes. Collaborator samples were shipped for TCRbeta analysis as frozen whole blood, isolated PBMCs, or DNA extracted from either sample type. Broad study findings and their caveats: The quantity of clinical and demographic metadata differed by source and by participant and was supplied without curation.

The source is a man aged 30-40 years with active or convalescent COVID-19. The chain joins TRBV4-3 to TRBJ2-7, with 10 junctional bases fitting TRBD1. The sequenced sample consisted of peripheral blood. The DNA reads TGCGCCAGCAGCCGCTCAACTCAATCCCGGGACAGGGGCTACGAGCAGTACTTC. Translated, it reads CASSRSTQSRDRGYEQYF.